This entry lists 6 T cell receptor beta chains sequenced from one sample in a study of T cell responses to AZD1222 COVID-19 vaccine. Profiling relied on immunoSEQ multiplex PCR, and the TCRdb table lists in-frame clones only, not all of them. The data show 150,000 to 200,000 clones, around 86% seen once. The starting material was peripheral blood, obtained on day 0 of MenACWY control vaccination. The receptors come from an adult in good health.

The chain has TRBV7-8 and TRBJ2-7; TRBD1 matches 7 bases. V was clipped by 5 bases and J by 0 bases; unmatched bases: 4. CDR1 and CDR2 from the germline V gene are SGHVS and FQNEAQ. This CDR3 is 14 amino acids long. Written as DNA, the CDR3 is TGTGCCAGCAGCACAGGGGACAGCTCCTACGAGCAGTACTTC. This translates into CASSTGDSSYEQYF.

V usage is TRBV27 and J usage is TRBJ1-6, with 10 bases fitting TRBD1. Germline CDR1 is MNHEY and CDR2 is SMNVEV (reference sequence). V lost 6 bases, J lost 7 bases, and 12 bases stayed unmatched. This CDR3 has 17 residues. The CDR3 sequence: CASRGTGVGYGNSPLHF. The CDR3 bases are TGTGCCAGCAGGGGGACAGGGGTGGGTTATGGGAATTCACCCCTCCACTTT.

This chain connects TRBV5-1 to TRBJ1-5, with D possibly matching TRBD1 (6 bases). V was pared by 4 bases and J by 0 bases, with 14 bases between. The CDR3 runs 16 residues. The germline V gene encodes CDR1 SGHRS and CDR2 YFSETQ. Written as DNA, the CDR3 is TGCGCCAGCAGCACTGACAGGACTTCTAGCAATCAGCCCCAGCATTTT. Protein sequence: CASSTDRTSSNQPQHF.

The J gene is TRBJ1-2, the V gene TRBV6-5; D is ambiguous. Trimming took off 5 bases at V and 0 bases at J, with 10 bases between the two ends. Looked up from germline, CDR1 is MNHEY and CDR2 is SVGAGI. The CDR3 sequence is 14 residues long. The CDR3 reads CASSPRGPNYGYTF. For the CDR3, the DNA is TGTGCCAGCAGTCCCCGCGGCCCTAACTATGGCTACACCTTC.

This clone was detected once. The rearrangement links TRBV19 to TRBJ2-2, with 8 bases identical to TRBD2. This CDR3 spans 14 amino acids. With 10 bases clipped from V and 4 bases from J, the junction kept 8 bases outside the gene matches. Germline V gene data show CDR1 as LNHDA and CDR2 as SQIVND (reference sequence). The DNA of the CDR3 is TGTGCCACTTCCGGGACTAGGGGCACCGGGGAGCTGTTTTTT. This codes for CATSGTRGTGELFF.

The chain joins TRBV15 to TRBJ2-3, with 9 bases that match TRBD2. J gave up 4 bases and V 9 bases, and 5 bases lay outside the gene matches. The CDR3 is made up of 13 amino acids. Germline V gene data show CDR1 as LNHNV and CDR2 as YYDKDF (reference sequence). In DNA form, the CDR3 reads TGTGCCACGCAGCGGGGGGAAGCAGATACGCAGTATTTT. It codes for CATQRGEADTQYF.